The rows below give T cell receptor beta chains drawn from one sample of a study of T cell repertoires in cytomegalovirus infection. TCRdb re-called the reads with MiXCR, one entry per CDR3 protein. The sample includes approximately 250,000 distinct CDR3 sequences, around 6.4% of them seen just once. The sequenced material came from PBMCs. All receptors come from a human donor in good health (CMV status not recorded). Some clones in this sample may be carry-over from other donors' samples. Each CDR3 is given with its conserved first and last residue. Each record gives: J gene, V gene, clone size, D gene, CDR3 DNA, CDR3 protein. A D gene is named only where the DNA matches it firmly. Rows may omit the clone size; those that give it use once, few, many or a size class.

J gene: TRBJ2-7; V gene: TRBV7-9; clone size: many; D gene: NA; CDR3 DNA: TGTGCCAGCAGCCCGTCACGCTACGAGCAGTACTTC; CDR3 protein: CASSPSRYEQYF
J gene: TRBJ1-4; V gene: TRBV6-5; clone size: many; D gene: NA; CDR3 DNA: TGTGCCAGCAAAAAAAACAGCGCTCTGTTTTTT; CDR3 protein: CASKKNSALFF
J gene: TRBJ2-1; V gene: TRBV3-1; clone size: many; D gene: TRBD2; CDR3 DNA: TGTGCCAGCAGCCAAGTACCTAGCGGGGGCAACAATGAGCAGTTCTTC; CDR3 protein: CASSQVPSGGNNEQFF
J gene: TRBJ2-7; V gene: TRBV7-8; clone size: many; D gene: NA; CDR3 DNA: TGTGCCAGCAGCCGCCCCTTCGACGAGCAGTACTTC; CDR3 protein: CASSRPFDEQYF
J gene: TRBJ2-7; V gene: TRBV12-3/TRBV12-4; clone size: many; D gene: NA; CDR3 DNA: TGTGCCAGCAGCTTTACCCTCCCCAACGAGCAGTACTTC; CDR3 protein: CASSFTLPNEQYF
J gene: TRBJ2-7; V gene: TRBV11-1; clone size: many; D gene: NA; CDR3 DNA: TGTGCCAGCACCCAGGATGGCGAGCAGTACTTC; CDR3 protein: CASTQDGEQYF
J gene: TRBJ1-1; V gene: TRBV29-1; clone size: NA; D gene: NA; CDR3 DNA: TGCAGCGCCGAGGATCAGGGCCACACTGAAGCTTTCTTT; CDR3 protein: CSAEDQGHTEAFF
J gene: TRBJ2-1; V gene: TRBV29-1; clone size: many; D gene: NA; CDR3 DNA: TGCAGCGCAATCCACCCCGGGTCGTCCTACAATGAGCAGTTCTTC; CDR3 protein: CSAIHPGSSYNEQFF
J gene: TRBJ1-1; V gene: TRBV29-1; clone size: many; D gene: TRBD1; CDR3 DNA: TGCAGCGTTGAACAGGGGGCAATGAACACTGAAGCTTTCTTT; CDR3 protein: CSVEQGAMNTEAFF
J gene: TRBJ2-3; V gene: TRBV10-3; clone size: many; D gene: TRBD2; CDR3 DNA: TGTGCCACCCGAAAGTCTAGCGGGGGGGTGAACGACGCAGATACGCAGTATTTT; CDR3 protein: CATRKSSGGVNDADTQYF
J gene: TRBJ1-1; V gene: TRBV7-9; clone size: many; D gene: NA; CDR3 DNA: TGTGCCAGCAGCTTAGGTTCAGGATACGACACTGAAGCTTTCTTT; CDR3 protein: CASSLGSGYDTEAFF
J gene: TRBJ1-1; V gene: TRBV20-1; clone size: NA; D gene: NA; CDR3 DNA: TGCAGTGCTAGCGGCCAGAACACTGAAGCTTTCTTT; CDR3 protein: CSASGQNTEAFF
J gene: TRBJ2-1; V gene: TRBV7-9; clone size: many; D gene: TRBD2; CDR3 DNA: TGTGCCAGCAGCTTAGTAACGGGGGGAAGGGATGAGCAGTTCTTC; CDR3 protein: CASSLVTGGRDEQFF
J gene: TRBJ2-1; V gene: TRBV20-1; clone size: many; D gene: NA; CDR3 DNA: TGCAGTGCTATGACCGGGGCAGGGGAAGGCAATGAGCAGTTCTTC; CDR3 protein: CSAMTGAGEGNEQFF
J gene: TRBJ2-5; V gene: TRBV20-1; clone size: many; D gene: NA; CDR3 DNA: TGCAGTGCTTTCCGGGACACCAGTCAAGAGACCCAGTACTTC; CDR3 protein: CSAFRDTSQETQYF
J gene: TRBJ2-5; V gene: TRBV2; clone size: many; D gene: TRBD2; CDR3 DNA: TGTGCCAGCAGTGACGTAAGCGGGGGGGCCAGGAGAGAGACCCAGTACTTC; CDR3 protein: CASSDVSGGARRETQYF
J gene: TRBJ2-2; V gene: TRBV7-2; clone size: many; D gene: NA; CDR3 DNA: TGTGCCAGCAGCTTCAGGGACATCACCGGGGAGCTGTTTTTT; CDR3 protein: CASSFRDITGELFF
J gene: TRBJ1-2; V gene: TRBV28; clone size: many; D gene: NA; CDR3 DNA: TGTGCCAGCAGCCGCGGACAGTCCGACTATGGCTACACCTTC; CDR3 protein: CASSRGQSDYGYTF
J gene: TRBJ2-7; V gene: TRBV7-6; clone size: many; D gene: TRBD2; CDR3 DNA: TGTGCCAGCAGCTTAGTGGGGACTAGCGGGGCCGTAAGCTCCTACGAGCAGTACTTC; CDR3 protein: CASSLVGTSGAVSSYEQYF
J gene: TRBJ1-2; V gene: TRBV12-3/TRBV12-4; clone size: many; D gene: NA; CDR3 DNA: TGTGCCAGCACCCGGGACTTTAACTATGGCTACACCTTC; CDR3 protein: CASTRDFNYGYTF
J gene: TRBJ2-5; V gene: TRBV7-8; clone size: many; D gene: NA; CDR3 DNA: TGTGCCAGCAGCGCGGGGCCTCAAGAGACCCAGTACTTC; CDR3 protein: CASSAGPQETQYF
J gene: TRBJ1-1; V gene: TRBV27; clone size: many; D gene: TRBD1; CDR3 DNA: TGTGCCAGCAGTTTCCTGACAGGGACTGAAGCTTTCTTT; CDR3 protein: CASSFLTGTEAFF
J gene: TRBJ2-7; V gene: TRBV28; clone size: few; D gene: NA; CDR3 DNA: TGTGCCAGCAGTTTATTCTCCTACGAGCAGTACTTC; CDR3 protein: CASSLFSYEQYF
J gene: TRBJ2-7; V gene: TRBV20-1; clone size: few; D gene: NA; CDR3 DNA: TGCAGTGCTACCACGGGGGTGGCCTACGAGCAGTACTTC; CDR3 protein: CSATTGVAYEQYF
J gene: TRBJ1-2; V gene: TRBV2; clone size: many; D gene: NA; CDR3 DNA: TGTGCCAGCACTCCTGAGGGAGGGTATGGCTACACCTTC; CDR3 protein: CASTPEGGYGYTF
J gene: TRBJ1-1; V gene: TRBV6-6; clone size: many; D gene: NA; CDR3 DNA: TGTGCCAGCAGTTACTCGGGGGGATCGAACACTGAAGCTTTCTTT; CDR3 protein: CASSYSGGSNTEAFF
J gene: TRBJ2-6; V gene: TRBV2; clone size: many; D gene: NA; CDR3 DNA: TGTGCCAGCAGTGAAGCGCTGGGACAAACCTCTGGGGCCAACGTCCTGACTTTC; CDR3 protein: CASSEALGQTSGANVLTF
J gene: TRBJ2-7; V gene: TRBV7-9; clone size: many; D gene: TRBD2; CDR3 DNA: TGTGCCAGCAGCCCCCGAGGAAGCGGGGATGCCTACGAGCAGTACTTC; CDR3 protein: CASSPRGSGDAYEQYF
J gene: TRBJ2-1; V gene: TRBV6-1; clone size: many; D gene: TRBD2; CDR3 DNA: TGTGCCAGCAGTGAACTAGCGGGGGCCCGCAATGAGCAGTTCTTC; CDR3 protein: CASSELAGARNEQFF
J gene: TRBJ2-1; V gene: TRBV6-2/TRBV6-3; clone size: few; D gene: TRBD1; CDR3 DNA: TGTGCCAGCAGTTCCAACACCGGGACAGGGGGGAATGAGCAGTTCTTC; CDR3 protein: CASSSNTGTGGNEQFF
J gene: TRBJ1-1; V gene: TRBV4-2; clone size: few; D gene: NA; CDR3 DNA: TGTGCCAGCAGCCAAGAGCGACAAGCTTTCTTT; CDR3 protein: CASSQERQAFF
J gene: TRBJ2-2; V gene: TRBV5-6; clone size: NA; D gene: TRBD1; CDR3 DNA: TGTGCCAGCAGTTCAATGACAGGGGGCGACACCGGGGAGCTGTTTTTT; CDR3 protein: CASSSMTGGDTGELFF
J gene: TRBJ1-4; V gene: TRBV7-9; clone size: many; D gene: TRBD1; CDR3 DNA: TGTGCCAGCAGCGCCCGGGACAGGGTTCAGGAAAAACTGTTTTTT; CDR3 protein: CASSARDRVQEKLFF
J gene: TRBJ2-2; V gene: TRBV20-1; clone size: NA; D gene: TRBD2; CDR3 DNA: TGCAGTGCTAGCGGGGGGGCCCCCGGGGAGCTGTTTTTT; CDR3 protein: CSASGGAPGELFF
J gene: TRBJ1-1; V gene: TRBV12-3/TRBV12-4; clone size: many; D gene: NA; CDR3 DNA: TGTGCCAGCAGCCCACCCTATTGGACCTCTAACACTGAAGCTTTCTTT; CDR3 protein: CASSPPYWTSNTEAFF
J gene: TRBJ1-4; V gene: TRBV20-1; clone size: many; D gene: NA; CDR3 DNA: TGCAGTGCTAGAGCACCAGGGTTGGATGAAAAACTGTTTTTT; CDR3 protein: CSARAPGLDEKLFF
J gene: TRBJ1-1; V gene: TRBV2; clone size: NA; D gene: NA; CDR3 DNA: TGTGCCAGCAGTGAACTCGGGGTACCCACTGAAGCTTTCTTT; CDR3 protein: CASSELGVPTEAFF
J gene: TRBJ1-1; V gene: TRBV7-2; clone size: many; D gene: NA; CDR3 DNA: TGTGCCAGCAGCTTAAAAGGGTTGAGCACTGAAGCTTTCTTT; CDR3 protein: CASSLKGLSTEAFF
J gene: TRBJ2-3; V gene: TRBV6-1; clone size: many; D gene: TRBD2; CDR3 DNA: TGTGCCAGCCAGAACCGGGAGGGGGTGAGCACAGATACGCAGTATTTT; CDR3 protein: CASQNREGVSTDTQYF
J gene: TRBJ2-1; V gene: TRBV7-2; clone size: many; D gene: TRBD1; CDR3 DNA: TGTGCCAGCAGCTTAGTAGGGACAGCCTCCTACAATGAGCAGTTCTTC; CDR3 protein: CASSLVGTASYNEQFF
J gene: TRBJ2-2; V gene: TRBV7-2; clone size: many; D gene: TRBD2; CDR3 DNA: TGTGCCAGCAGCTCGCGGGGGGGCCCCGGGGAGCTGTTTTTT; CDR3 protein: CASSSRGGPGELFF
J gene: TRBJ1-1; V gene: TRBV10-2; clone size: many; D gene: NA; CDR3 DNA: TGCGCCAGCAGTGACGCGTGGGAGAACACTGAAGCTTTCTTT; CDR3 protein: CASSDAWENTEAFF
J gene: TRBJ2-1; V gene: TRBV25-1; clone size: many; D gene: TRBD1; CDR3 DNA: TGTGCCAGCAGTGCATTTCAGGGGACAGTATACAATGAGCAGTTCTTC; CDR3 protein: CASSAFQGTVYNEQFF
J gene: TRBJ1-2; V gene: TRBV5-1; clone size: many; D gene: NA; CDR3 DNA: TGCGCCAGCAGCTTGACGCGACGGCCTAGCTATGGCTACACCTTC; CDR3 protein: CASSLTRRPSYGYTF
J gene: TRBJ1-2; V gene: TRBV5-4; clone size: many; D gene: NA; CDR3 DNA: TGTGCCAGCAGCTTGGATGAGGGAGCTAACTATGGCTACACCTTC; CDR3 protein: CASSLDEGANYGYTF
J gene: TRBJ2-7; V gene: TRBV20-1; clone size: NA; D gene: NA; CDR3 DNA: TGCAGTGCTAGTACGCGGTACGAGCAGTACTTC; CDR3 protein: CSASTRYEQYF
J gene: TRBJ2-1; V gene: TRBV4-2; clone size: many; D gene: NA; CDR3 DNA: TGTGCCAGCAGCCTCGGGGCTTTAAATGAGCAGTTCTTC; CDR3 protein: CASSLGALNEQFF
J gene: TRBJ1-2; V gene: TRBV3-1; clone size: NA; D gene: TRBD1; CDR3 DNA: TGTGCCAGCAGCCAACTGCGAGGGACAGGGAACTATGGCTACACCTTC; CDR3 protein: CASSQLRGTGNYGYTF
J gene: TRBJ1-6; V gene: TRBV6-5; clone size: many; D gene: TRBD1; CDR3 DNA: TGTGCCAGCAGTTACGTTCGACAAACCCCGGGACAGGGTTGGTCACCCCTCCACTTT; CDR3 protein: CASSYVRQTPGQGWSPLHF
J gene: TRBJ1-5; V gene: TRBV7-8; clone size: many; D gene: TRBD1; CDR3 DNA: TGTGCCAGCAGCTTAGGGGGACAGGGCCAGCCCCAGCATTTT; CDR3 protein: CASSLGGQGQPQHF
J gene: TRBJ1-4; V gene: TRBV6-6; clone size: many; D gene: NA; CDR3 DNA: TGTGCCAGCACTTATAACCCGGGCGCGGGTAATGAAAAACTGTTTTTT; CDR3 protein: CASTYNPGAGNEKLFF